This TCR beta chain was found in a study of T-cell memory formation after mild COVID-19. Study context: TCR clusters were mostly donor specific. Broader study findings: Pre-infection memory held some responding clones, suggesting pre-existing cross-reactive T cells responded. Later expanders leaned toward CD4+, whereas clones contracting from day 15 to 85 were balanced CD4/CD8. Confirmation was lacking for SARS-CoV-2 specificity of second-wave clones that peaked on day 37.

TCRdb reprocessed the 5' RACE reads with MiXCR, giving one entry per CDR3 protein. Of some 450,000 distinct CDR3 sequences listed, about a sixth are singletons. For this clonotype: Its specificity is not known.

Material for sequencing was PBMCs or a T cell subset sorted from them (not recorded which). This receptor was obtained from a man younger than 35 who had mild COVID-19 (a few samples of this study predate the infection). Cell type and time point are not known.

The CDR3 region has the DNA TGCGCCAGCAGCGCGTCGACAGGGGGCGCAAGGAACACTGAAGCTTTCTTT. It codes for CASSASTGGARNTEAFF. The chain combines TRBV5-1 with TRBJ1-1, with 10 nucleotides matching TRBD1. V shed 4 bases, J shed 1 base, and the junction held 10 bases outside the gene matches. CDR1 SGHRS and CDR2 YFSETQ come from the germline V gene. The CDR3 sequence is 17 residues long.